The 15 T cell receptor beta chains below come from one sample, sequenced in a study of beta chain features in type 1 diabetes (dated by TCRdb to between 2017 and 2018). Antigens of these TCRs are unknown. General findings and caveats noted by the study authors: In all four CD4+ subsets, TCRB CDR3 length was moderately but significantly shorter in type 1 diabetes patients.

Libraries were built with the immunoSEQ multiplex PCR assay. The entire amount of isolated RNA was reverse transcribed using the High Capacity cDNA Reverse Transcription Kit, so the sequenced TCRB transcripts were expressed ones. Entries here come from immuneACCESS through TCRdb and include only in-frame sequences with V and J called. Some clones fail to appear in such tables; in the studies checked, an unresolved V gene covers under half of the shortfall, and the cause of the remainder is unknown. The sample table contains under 200,000 clones; only one count was recorded for around 8% of them. Jointly, the top ten make up around 0.56% of the sample. The source material was central memory CD4+ T cells from blood. These receptors all stem from a woman aged 18 to 35 with type 1 diabetes.

This clone was detected only a few times. The V and J genes are TRBV12-2 and TRBJ2-5; TRBD2 is the table's D call and was not checked against the DNA. TRBV12-2 has pseudogene status. The CDR3 totals 16 residues. The CDR3 loop reads CASRLEERSPQETQYF. CDR3 in DNA: TGTGCAAGTCGCTTAGAAGAGCGGAGCCCCCAAGAGACCCAGTACTTC.

This clone was recorded a few times. The chain couples TRBV9 to TRBJ2-5; no clear D. The germline V and J ends were trimmed by 0 bases and 5 bases, with 14 bases remaining between them. The CDR3 extends over 15 amino acids. Germline-derived CDR1 and CDR2 are SGDLS and YYNGEE. The CDR3 protein is CASSVEHSLVETQYF. In nucleotides, the CDR3 is TGTGCCAGCAGCGTAGAGCACTCATTGGTGGAGACCCAGTACTTC.

The J gene is TRBJ1-4, the V gene TRBV19; TRBD1 is a possible D gene (5 bases). There are 15 residues in the CDR3. Trimming cost V 5 bases and J 8 bases, with 18 bases left between them. The germline V gene encodes CDR1 LNHDA and CDR2 SQIVND (reference sequence). This CDR3 is CASSVGGGVREKLFF. The CDR3, as DNA: TGTGCCAGTAGTGTCGGCGGGGGGGTCCGGGAAAAACTGTTTTTT.

The chain joins TRBV5-4 to TRBJ2-5; 7 positions agree with TRBD1. CDR3 length equals 15 residues. The J segment lost 1 base and the V segment lost 0 bases, leaving 3 bases of the junction unmatched. The V gene's germline CDR1 is SGHNT and CDR2 YYREEE (reference sequence). CDR3 coding DNA: TGTGCCAGCAGCTTGGTGGCAGGGGGCCAAGAGACCCAGTACTTC. Its protein product is CASSLVAGGQETQYF.

V and J are TRBV5-1 and TRBJ1-5; D might be TRBD1 (5 bases). The CDR3 extends over 14 amino acids. Germline V CDR1 and CDR2: SGHRS, YFSETQ. The ends were cut back, 3 bases at V and 6 bases at J, with 13 bases in the middle. DNA for the CDR3: TGCGCCAGCAGCTACGGGCAGGGAGGTCAGCCCCAGCATTTT. Protein sequence: CASSYGQGGQPQHF.

The chain links TRBV5-1 to TRBJ1-2, with no clear D. Deletions cut 5 bases from V and 0 bases from J, with 5 bases between. CDR3 length equals 12 residues. Germline V gene data show CDR1 as SGHRS and CDR2 as YFSETQ. In nucleotides, the CDR3 is TGCGCCAGCAGGGGAGCTAACTATGGCTACACCTTC. Amino acids: CASRGANYGYTF.

This clone appeared a few times. The chain combines TRBV11-1 with TRBJ2-7; TRBD2 matches 8 bases. Unmatched junction bases numbered 12, after V lost 2 bases and J lost 0 bases. CDR1 SGHAT and CDR2 FQDESV come from the germline V gene (reference sequence). The CDR3 is 18 amino acids. The CDR3 coding sequence is TGTGCCAGCAGCTTAAATGTAGCGGGAAGTCCAAGCTCCTACGAGCAGTACTTC. This codes for CASSLNVAGSPSSYEQYF.

The rearrangement joins TRBV5-1 to TRBJ2-5; the D gene is possibly TRBD1 (6 bases). The CDR3 is made up of 15 amino acids. V gave up 4 bases and J gave up 3 bases, with 16 bases separating them. Germline CDR1 reads SGHRS; CDR2 reads YFSETQ. The CDR3 spells CASSQGTATEETQYF. CDR3 bases: TGCGCCAGCAGCCAGGGGACGGCCACTGAAGAGACCCAGTACTTC.

This clone was seen many times. Within the sample, other DNA sequences also encode this same CDR3. In DNA, the CDR3 is TGTGCCAGCAGCTTGAGGGATTCACCCCTCCACTTT. It specifies CASSLRDSPLHF. The chain links TRBV7-9 to TRBJ1-6; D remains ambiguous. This CDR3 spans 12 amino acids. Trimming removed 3 bases at V and 8 bases at J, with 5 bases between. Germline lookup yields CDR1 SEHNR and CDR2 FQNEAQ (reference sequence).

V and J are TRBV4-2 and TRBJ2-5; no clear D. Germline CDR1 and CDR2: LGHNA and YNFKEQ. The V and J ends lost 0 bases and 5 bases respectively, with 7 bases between them. The CDR3 covers 13 residues. The CDR3, as DNA: TGTGCCAGCAGCCAAGAGAGTGTTGAGACCCAGTACTTC. This translates into CASSQESVETQYF.

This clone was observed a few times. This chain connects TRBV28 to TRBJ2-7, with D possibly matching TRBD1 (6 bases). From germline, CDR1 is MDHEN and CDR2 SYDVKM. Trimming left V 4 bases short and J 2 bases short, with 18 bases between. This CDR3 has 16 amino acids. DNA of the CDR3: TGTGCCAGCAGTTCCCCCCAGGGGAGATTCACCTACGAGCAGTACTTC. It codes for CASSSPQGRFTYEQYF.

This clone was recorded a few times. The J gene is TRBJ2-3, the V gene TRBV18; 7 bases agree with TRBD2. Germline values: CDR1 KGHSH, CDR2 LQKENI. The CDR3 consists of 18 residues. V dropped 3 bases and J dropped 2; count of bases not matched to a gene: 14. The CDR3 protein is CASSPNAPGLQYTDTQYF. DNA of the CDR3: TGTGCCAGCTCACCCAACGCCCCGGGACTACAGTACACAGATACGCAGTATTTT.

The sample holds many counts of this clone. This chain joins TRBV2 and TRBJ1-2, with 7 bases aligning to TRBD1. The CDR3 is 12 residues long. J was trimmed by 3 bases and V by 6 bases; bases with no gene match: 1. Germline V CDR1 and CDR2: SNHLY, FYNNEI. The CDR3 loop reads CASRGTDYGYTF. The CDR3, as DNA: TGTGCCAGCAGGGGGACAGACTATGGCTACACCTTC.

This clone was seen a handful of times. The rearrangement uses TRBV4-3 and TRBJ2-1; 7 bases line up with TRBD2. Trimming cost V 0 bases and J 4 bases; bases outside gene matches: 6. The CDR3 spans 16 residues. Germline V lookup: CDR1 LGHNA, CDR2 YSLEER. The CDR3 spells CASSQDLQGGYNEQFF. The CDR3 DNA reads as TGCGCCAGCAGCCAAGATCTCCAGGGAGGGTACAATGAGCAGTTCTTC.

This clone came up a few times. The chain combines TRBV4-3 with TRBJ2-6; 9 bases line up with TRBD1. There are 17 residues in the CDR3. CDR1 and CDR2 (germline): LGHNA, YSLEER. J gave up 4 bases and V 2 bases, and 6 bases lay outside the gene matches. CDR3: CASSQNDRGSGANVLTF. The CDR3 region has the DNA TGCGCCAGCAGCCAAAATGACAGGGGGTCAGGGGCCAACGTCCTGACTTTC.